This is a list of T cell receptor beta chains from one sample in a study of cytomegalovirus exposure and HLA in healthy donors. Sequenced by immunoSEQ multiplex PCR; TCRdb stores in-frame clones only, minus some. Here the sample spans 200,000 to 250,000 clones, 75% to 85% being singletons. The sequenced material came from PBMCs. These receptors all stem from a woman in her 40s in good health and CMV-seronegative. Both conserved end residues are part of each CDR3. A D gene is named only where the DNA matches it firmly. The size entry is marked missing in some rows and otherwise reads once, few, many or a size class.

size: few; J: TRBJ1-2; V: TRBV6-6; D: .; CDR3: CASSPPTGGAGGYTF; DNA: TGTGCCAGCAGTCCCCCCACGGGGGGCGCCGGTGGCTACACCTTC
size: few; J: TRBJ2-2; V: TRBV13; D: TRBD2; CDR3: CASSPPRGEGPGELFF; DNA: TGTGCCAGCAGCCCCCCCCGGGGGGAGGGACCCGGGGAGCTGTTTTTT
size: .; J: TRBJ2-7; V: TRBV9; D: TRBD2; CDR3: CASSVATSGKDEQYF; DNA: TGTGCCAGCAGCGTAGCTACAAGCGGGAAAGACGAGCAGTACTTC
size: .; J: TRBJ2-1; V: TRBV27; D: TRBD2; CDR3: CASSSAGTSGMGEQFF; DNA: TGTGCCAGCAGTTCTGCCGGGACTAGCGGGATGGGTGAGCAGTTCTTC
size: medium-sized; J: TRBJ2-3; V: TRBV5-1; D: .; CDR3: CASTYGPEADTQYF; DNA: TGCGCCAGCACCTATGGTCCTGAGGCAGATACGCAGTATTTT
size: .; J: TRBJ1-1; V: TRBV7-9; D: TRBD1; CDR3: CVSGTGYTEAFF; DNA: TGTGTCTCCGGGACAGGGTACACTGAAGCTTTCTTT
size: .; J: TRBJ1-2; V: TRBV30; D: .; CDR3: CAWSLVLTDPNYGYTF; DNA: TGTGCCTGGAGTTTGGTTTTGACAGATCCGAACTATGGCTACACCTTC
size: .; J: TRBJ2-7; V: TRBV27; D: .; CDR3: CASSLTTSYEQYF; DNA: TGTGCCAGCAGTCTGACAACCTCCTACGAGCAGTACTTC
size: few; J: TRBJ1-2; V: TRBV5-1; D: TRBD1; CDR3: CASSLGQGLGGYTF; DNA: TGCGCCAGCAGCTTGGGACAGGGGTTAGGCGGCTACACCTTC
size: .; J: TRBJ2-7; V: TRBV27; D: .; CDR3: CASSFLSGSYEQYF; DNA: TGTGCCAGCAGTTTCCTAAGCGGCTCCTACGAGCAGTACTTC
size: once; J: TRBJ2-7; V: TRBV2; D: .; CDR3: CASSVLQGGMGEQYF; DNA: TGTGCCAGCAGTGTTTTGCAGGGTGGCATGGGGGAGCAGTACTTC
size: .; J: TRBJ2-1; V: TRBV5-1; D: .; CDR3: CASSWGGAEYYEQFF; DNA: TGCGCCAGCAGCTGGGGGGGCGCTGAATATTATGAGCAGTTCTTC
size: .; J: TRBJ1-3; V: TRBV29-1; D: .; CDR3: CSACHQGSGNTIYF; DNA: TGCAGCGCTTGCCACCAGGGATCTGGAAACACCATATATTTT
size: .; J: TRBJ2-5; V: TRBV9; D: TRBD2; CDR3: CASSPSWLLAALQETQYF; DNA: TGTGCCAGCAGCCCGAGTTGGTTACTAGCGGCCCTCCAAGAGACCCAGTACTTC
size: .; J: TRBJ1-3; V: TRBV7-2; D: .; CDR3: CASSFIYRGRGKNTIYF; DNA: TGTGCCAGCAGCTTTATCTACCGCGGCAGGGGAAAAAACACCATATATTTT
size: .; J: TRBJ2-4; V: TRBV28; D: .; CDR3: CASSFGAGVAKNIQYF; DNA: TGTGCCAGCAGCTTTGGGGCTGGGGTAGCCAAAAACATTCAGTACTTC
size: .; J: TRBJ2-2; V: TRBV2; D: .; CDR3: CASSTGLTAGELFF; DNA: TGTGCCAGCAGCACAGGGTTAACTGCCGGGGAGCTGTTTTTT
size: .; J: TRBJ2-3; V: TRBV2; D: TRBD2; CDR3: CASRRLAGGTDTQYF; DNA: TGTGCCAGCAGGCGACTAGCGGGAGGAACAGATACGCAGTATTTT
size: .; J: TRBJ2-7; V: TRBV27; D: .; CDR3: CASSLTISYEQYF; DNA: TGTGCCAGCAGTTTAACTATTTCCTACGAGCAGTACTTC
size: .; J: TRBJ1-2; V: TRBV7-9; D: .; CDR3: CASSSPRGLNYGYTF; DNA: TGTGCCAGCAGCTCCCCCCGGGGATTGAACTATGGCTACACCTTC
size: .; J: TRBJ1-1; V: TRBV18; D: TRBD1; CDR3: CASSPTGVGTEAFF; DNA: TGTGCCAGCTCACCGACAGGGGTAGGGACTGAAGCTTTCTTT